This is a list of T cell receptor beta chains from one sample in a study of blood T cells in healthy people across ages. TCRdb called the 5' RACE reads again in MiXCR, with one record for every CDR3 protein. Of more than 500,000 distinct CDR3 sequences in the sample, about a quarter were seen once. These same records also appear under a second study, on T cells of mothers and their children.

The sample taken for sequencing was blood. These receptors originate from a boy under 10 years old in good health. CDR3s include the opening cysteine and the closing phenylalanine or tryptophan. D genes are given only for firm matches. The size entry is marked missing in some rows and otherwise reads once, few, many or a size class.

J	D	size	V	DNA	CDR3
TRBJ2-5	TRBD2	-	TRBV6-1	TGTGCCAGCAGTGAGACTAGCGGGGGCCAAGAGACCCAGTACTTC	CASSETSGGQETQYF
TRBJ2-5	TRBD2	-	TRBV20-1	TGCAGTGCTTTAGCGGGAGGACCTCAGGAGACCCAGTACTTC	CSALAGGPQETQYF
TRBJ2-7	TRBD1	-	TRBV6-6	TGTGCCAGCAGACTCAGACAGGGATCCTACGAGCAGTACTTC	CASRLRQGSYEQYF
TRBJ2-1	-	-	TRBV20-1	TGCAGTGCCACCCGTACAGGAGATGAGCAGTTCTTC	CSATRTGDEQFF
TRBJ2-5	-	-	TRBV24-1	TGTGCCACCAGTGATGACGCCTTCAGCGTGGCCCAGTACTTC	CATSDDAFSVAQYF
TRBJ2-6	-	-	TRBV4-3	TGCGCCAGCAGCCAACAGGACAGTTCCTCTGGGGCCAACGTCCTGACTTTC	CASSQQDSSSGANVLTF
TRBJ2-1	-	-	TRBV7-8	TGTGCCAGCAGCGGGGGGTTCAATGAGCAGTTCTTC	CASSGGFNEQFF
TRBJ2-7	TRBD2	-	TRBV27	TGTGCCAGCAGTTTATACGGCGGGAGCTCCTACGAGCAGTACTTC	CASSLYGGSSYEQYF
TRBJ2-1	-	-	TRBV3-1	TGTGCCAGCAGCAGCGAGCCCGGGACTCCGGGGAAGAATGAGCAGTTCTTC	CASSSEPGTPGKNEQFF
TRBJ2-2	-	-	TRBV7-2	TGTGCCAGCAGCTCCGGGAGGGGACAGACCGGGGAGCTGTTTTTT	CASSSGRGQTGELFF
TRBJ1-1	-	-	TRBV11-2	TGTGCCAGCAGCTTAGCCGGGACGGTAAGTACTGAAGCTTTCTTT	CASSLAGTVSTEAFF
TRBJ1-2	TRBD1	-	TRBV12-3/TRBV12-4	TGTGCCAGCAGGGCGACAGGGAGAGACCTTGGCTATGGCTACACCTTC	CASRATGRDLGYGYTF
TRBJ2-2	-	-	TRBV30	TGTGCCCTGGAGTTGGGGCTCGTCGCGAACACCGGGGAGCTGTTTTTT	CALELGLVANTGELFF
TRBJ2-1	TRBD1	few	TRBV6-7	TGTGCCAGCAGTTTCGGGACAGGGCGACTCTTGACCTACAATGAGCAGTTCTTC	CASSFGTGRLLTYNEQFF
TRBJ2-5	-	many	TRBV5-1	TGCGCCAGCAGCGGGACTGGGGGCCAAGAGACCCAGTACTTC	CASSGTGGQETQYF
TRBJ1-2	-	-	TRBV24-1	TGTGCCACCAGTGAGTGGACAGCTAACTATGGCTACACCTTC	CATSEWTANYGYTF
TRBJ2-3	-	-	TRBV11-2	TGTGCCAGCAGTATACAGGCCACCACAGATACGCAGTATTTT	CASSIQATTDTQYF
TRBJ1-1	-	-	TRBV12-3/TRBV12-4	TGTGCCAGCAGTTTAATCTGGGGGGCGCGGAGCACTGAAGCTTTCTTT	CASSLIWGARSTEAFF
TRBJ2-5	-	-	TRBV5-1	TGCGCCAGCAGCTTGGGCTACGGGGAACGGGAGACCCAGTACTTC	CASSLGYGERETQYF